These T cell receptor beta chains were read from a single sample in a study of blood T cell repertoires in COVID-19. The method was immunoSEQ multiplex PCR; TCRdb's version includes in-frame clones alone and lacks a portion of them. The profile shows about 250,000 clones, approximately 80% of them singletons. The sample was peripheral blood. These receptor sequences come from an elderly man with acute or convalescent COVID-19. Both conserved end residues are part of each CDR3. Size tells how often a clone was seen (once, few, many) or the class of an expanded clone, and some rows leave it out.

abundance: -; len: 16; v_gene: TRBV4-1; j_gene: TRBJ1-4; CDR3aa: CASSQKPGTVNEKLFF
abundance: few; len: 13; v_gene: TRBV4-2; j_gene: TRBJ2-7; CDR3aa: CASSQEQGGEQYF
abundance: -; len: 16; v_gene: TRBV14; j_gene: TRBJ1-1; CDR3aa: CASSPRWGTFGTEAFF
abundance: -; len: 15; v_gene: TRBV6-6; j_gene: TRBJ1-3; CDR3aa: CATSLGAASGNTIYF
abundance: -; len: 16; v_gene: TRBV5-1; j_gene: TRBJ2-3; CDR3aa: CASSSGTSGRADTQYF
abundance: once; len: 16; v_gene: TRBV5-4; j_gene: TRBJ2-2; CDR3aa: CASSFRDRANTGELFF
abundance: -; len: 12; v_gene: TRBV11-1; j_gene: TRBJ1-3; CDR3aa: CASSFQGQPKDF
abundance: -; len: 14; v_gene: TRBV5-6; j_gene: TRBJ1-6; CDR3aa: CASSLGTANSPLHF
abundance: -; len: 16; v_gene: TRBV28; j_gene: TRBJ2-3; CDR3aa: CASSLVGGSSTDTQYF
abundance: -; len: 14; v_gene: TRBV30; j_gene: TRBJ1-2; CDR3aa: CAWRPGQLDGGYTF
abundance: -; len: 16; v_gene: TRBV4-2; j_gene: TRBJ1-6; CDR3aa: CASSQLGGADNSPLHF
abundance: -; len: 14; v_gene: TRBV5-6; j_gene: TRBJ2-7; CDR3aa: CASSLDLRRYEQYF
abundance: once; len: 17; v_gene: TRBV25-1; j_gene: TRBJ2-4; CDR3aa: CASSQVVGGRAKNIQYF
abundance: -; len: 12; v_gene: TRBV12-3/TRBV12-4; j_gene: TRBJ2-7; CDR3aa: CASSRQGYEQYF
abundance: once; len: 14; v_gene: TRBV5-6; j_gene: TRBJ1-5; CDR3aa: CASSKGQINQPQHF
abundance: few; len: 16; v_gene: TRBV5-1; j_gene: TRBJ1-2; CDR3aa: CASSLRGVEGNYGYTF
abundance: -; len: 14; v_gene: TRBV6-5; j_gene: TRBJ1-2; CDR3aa: CASRKGAHGYGYTF
abundance: -; len: 16; v_gene: TRBV28; j_gene: TRBJ2-1; CDR3aa: CASPPSLGSSYNEQFF
abundance: once; len: 15; v_gene: TRBV7-3; j_gene: TRBJ2-7; CDR3aa: CASSFSGTGPYEQYF
abundance: -; len: 15; v_gene: TRBV5-1; j_gene: TRBJ2-7; CDR3aa: CASSLLGRGIYEQYF
abundance: -; len: 13; v_gene: TRBV29-1; j_gene: TRBJ1-5; CDR3aa: CSVGLGVNQPQHF
abundance: -; len: 17; v_gene: TRBV18; j_gene: TRBJ1-1; CDR3aa: CASSPGQGGGWNTEAFF
abundance: few; len: 12; v_gene: TRBV6-6; j_gene: TRBJ1-1; CDR3aa: CASSYSGIEAFF
abundance: -; len: 15; v_gene: TRBV5-6; j_gene: TRBJ1-6; CDR3aa: CASSLGTGLGAPLHF
abundance: -; len: 14; v_gene: TRBV7-2; j_gene: TRBJ2-7; CDR3aa: CASSLASVSYEQYF
abundance: -; len: 13; v_gene: TRBV29-1; j_gene: TRBJ2-6; CDR3aa: CSVRSSGANVLTF
abundance: -; len: 17; v_gene: TRBV6-1; j_gene: TRBJ2-3; CDR3aa: CASSDNRGISSTDTQYF
abundance: -; len: 14; v_gene: TRBV2; j_gene: TRBJ2-6; CDR3aa: CASRPGSTGNVLTF
abundance: -; len: 21; v_gene: TRBV19; j_gene: TRBJ2-7; CDR3aa: CASSGRGPSRGPGGSSYEQYF
abundance: -; len: 15; v_gene: TRBV6-1; j_gene: TRBJ1-4; CDR3aa: CASREGYGFTEKLFF
abundance: -; len: 14; v_gene: TRBV5-1; j_gene: TRBJ1-4; CDR3aa: CASSNGGPGEKLFF
abundance: once; len: 13; v_gene: TRBV12-3/TRBV12-4; j_gene: TRBJ1-1; CDR3aa: CASSWNRGSEAFF
abundance: -; len: 16; v_gene: TRBV6-6; j_gene: TRBJ2-7; CDR3aa: CASSYLTSGVGHEQYF
abundance: once; len: 16; v_gene: TRBV13; j_gene: TRBJ1-3; CDR3aa: CASSLGWQGGGNTIYF
abundance: -; len: 14; v_gene: TRBV7-2; j_gene: TRBJ1-2; CDR3aa: CASSSDRGIYGYTF
abundance: -; len: 13; v_gene: TRBV9; j_gene: TRBJ2-2; CDR3aa: CASSVGGTGELFF
abundance: -; len: 19; v_gene: TRBV13; j_gene: TRBJ1-2; CDR3aa: CASSPRSTGTGGAVSGYTF
abundance: -; len: 17; v_gene: TRBV5-1; j_gene: TRBJ2-1; CDR3aa: CASSLALTGIPYNEQFF
abundance: -; len: 16; v_gene: TRBV18; j_gene: TRBJ2-1; CDR3aa: CASSPRGGSSYNEQFF
abundance: -; len: 14; v_gene: TRBV3-1/TRBV3-2; j_gene: TRBJ2-1; CDR3aa: CATRLAGGPNEQFF
abundance: once; len: 15; v_gene: TRBV7-2; j_gene: TRBJ1-5; CDR3aa: CASSPGVYSNQPQHF
abundance: few; len: 16; v_gene: TRBV18; j_gene: TRBJ1-1; CDR3aa: CASSPSTGGGNTEAFF
abundance: -; len: 17; v_gene: TRBV3-1/TRBV3-2; j_gene: TRBJ1-1; CDR3aa: CASSEGTGDLLNTEAFF
abundance: -; len: 14; v_gene: TRBV5-1; j_gene: TRBJ2-7; CDR3aa: CASSLAGGTGEQYF
abundance: -; len: 13; v_gene: TRBV14; j_gene: TRBJ1-1; CDR3aa: CASSRQMGTEAFF
abundance: -; len: 12; v_gene: TRBV7-2; j_gene: TRBJ2-7; CDR3aa: CASSRQGGEQYF
abundance: -; len: 14; v_gene: TRBV6-5; j_gene: TRBJ1-6; CDR3aa: CASSYGGVNSPLHF
abundance: -; len: 15; v_gene: TRBV10-3; j_gene: TRBJ1-5; CDR3aa: CAISDSHNSNQPQHF
abundance: -; len: 15; v_gene: TRBV5-4; j_gene: TRBJ1-2; CDR3aa: CASSLASGTGYGYTF
abundance: -; len: 14; v_gene: TRBV6-5; j_gene: TRBJ1-5; CDR3aa: CARAGTGGGQPQHF
abundance: -; len: 14; v_gene: TRBV2; j_gene: TRBJ1-1; CDR3aa: CASSPGSLGAEAFF
abundance: -; len: 15; v_gene: TRBV28; j_gene: TRBJ1-5; CDR3aa: CASRVTTGPNQPQHF
abundance: -; len: 14; v_gene: TRBV27; j_gene: TRBJ1-4; CDR3aa: CASSGRDKGEKLFF